The rows below give T cell receptor beta chains drawn from one sample of a study of Ad26.COV2.S vaccination and SARS-CoV-2 variants. The data were produced by immunoSEQ multiplex PCR, yet TCRdb's version contains in-frame clones alone and is incomplete. The sample contains about 410,000 clones, about nine tenths of which appear only once. The specimen comprised peripheral blood, sampled in a trial of Ad26.COV2.S vaccine versus placebo. The receptors were sampled from a person aged 18-65 years who received the Ad26.COV2.S COVID-19 vaccine or a placebo. The CDR3 runs from the conserved cysteine through the conserved F or W. A D gene is named only where the DNA matches it firmly. Size is stated for part of the rows, as once, few or many counts, or as a class when the clone is expanded.

j_call v_call d_call clone_size cdr3_aa cdr3_nt
TRBJ2-5 TRBV10-1 TRBD2 - CASGRKIPGLGKETQYF TGCGCCAGCGGTCGAAAGATCCCGGGACTAGGAAAAGAGACCCAGTACTTC
TRBJ1-5 TRBV28 TRBD1 - CASRSGTGVNQPQHF TGTGCCAGCAGGTCCGGGACAGGAGTCAATCAGCCCCAGCATTTT
TRBJ1-2 TRBV5-5 - - CASSGAVESSYGYTF TGTGCCAGCAGCGGAGCAGTTGAGTCGTCCTATGGCTACACCTTC
TRBJ2-1 TRBV10-1 TRBD2 - CASSGLGGAAEQFF TGCGCCAGCAGTGGTCTCGGGGGGGCGGCTGAGCAGTTCTTC
TRBJ2-6 TRBV30 TRBD2 - CAWSGGFGANVLTF TGTGCCTGGAGCGGGGGGTTTGGGGCCAACGTCCTGACTTTC
TRBJ2-5 TRBV7-9 - - CASSPGTFNQETQYF TGTGCCAGCAGCCCCGGGACTTTCAACCAAGAGACCCAGTACTTC
TRBJ1-5 TRBV4-1 - - CASSQDTYSNQPQHF TGCGCCAGCAGCCAAGACACTTATAGCAATCAGCCCCAGCATTTT
TRBJ1-2 TRBV5-1 - - CASSPGMRGYTF TGCGCCAGCAGCCCGGGGATGCGTGGCTACACCTTC
TRBJ2-7 TRBV28 - - CASSNVYEQYF TGTGCCAGTTCGAATGTTTACGAGCAGTACTTC
TRBJ1-1 TRBV28 TRBD1 - CASSRNRGRGTEAFF TGTGCCAGCAGTAGGAACAGGGGTAGGGGCACTGAAGCTTTCTTT
TRBJ1-4 TRBV27 - - CASRLGARNEKLFF TGTGCCAGCAGGTTAGGCGCCCGAAATGAAAAACTGTTTTTT
TRBJ2-3 TRBV5-4 TRBD2 - CASSQGLAAQRADTQYF TGTGCCAGCAGCCAAGGACTAGCGGCCCAAAGGGCAGATACGCAGTATTTT
TRBJ2-7 TRBV18 TRBD2 - CASSLSGTHEAGVWYEQYF TGTGCCAGCTCACTAAGTGGGACACATGAAGCGGGAGTATGGTACGAGCAGTACTTC
TRBJ2-3 TRBV2 - once CASNLLAGGADTQYF TGTGCCAGCAACTTACTAGCAGGAGGAGCAGATACGCAGTATTTT
TRBJ2-1 TRBV10-2 - - CASSESAASSREQFF TGCGCCAGCAGTGAGTCGGCGGCTAGCTCGCGTGAGCAGTTCTTC